This TCR beta chain appears in the sequencing data of a study of early T cells in non-severe SARS-CoV-2 infection. The CDR3 has 12 residues. The germline V gene has CDR1 SQVTM and CDR2 ANQGSEA. V was clipped by 7 bases and J by 7 bases, with 17 bases between them. TCRdb reanalysed the 5' RACE reads using MiXCR and keeps one entry per CDR3 protein. The sample includes 50,000 to 70,000 distinct CDR3 sequences, about 8.4% of them seen just once. In this sample, this clonotype turned up many times. The sequence derives from an adult who was a healthcare worker with PCR-confirmed SARS-CoV-2 infection or an uninfected control (not recorded which). V usage is TRBV29-1 and J usage is TRBJ2-7; tentatively, D is TRBD2 (5 bases). The sample comprised whole blood. The CDR3 region has the DNA TGCAGCGGGGAGAGTGGGTCGGGGGAGCAGTACTTC. Translating gives CSGESGSGEQYF.